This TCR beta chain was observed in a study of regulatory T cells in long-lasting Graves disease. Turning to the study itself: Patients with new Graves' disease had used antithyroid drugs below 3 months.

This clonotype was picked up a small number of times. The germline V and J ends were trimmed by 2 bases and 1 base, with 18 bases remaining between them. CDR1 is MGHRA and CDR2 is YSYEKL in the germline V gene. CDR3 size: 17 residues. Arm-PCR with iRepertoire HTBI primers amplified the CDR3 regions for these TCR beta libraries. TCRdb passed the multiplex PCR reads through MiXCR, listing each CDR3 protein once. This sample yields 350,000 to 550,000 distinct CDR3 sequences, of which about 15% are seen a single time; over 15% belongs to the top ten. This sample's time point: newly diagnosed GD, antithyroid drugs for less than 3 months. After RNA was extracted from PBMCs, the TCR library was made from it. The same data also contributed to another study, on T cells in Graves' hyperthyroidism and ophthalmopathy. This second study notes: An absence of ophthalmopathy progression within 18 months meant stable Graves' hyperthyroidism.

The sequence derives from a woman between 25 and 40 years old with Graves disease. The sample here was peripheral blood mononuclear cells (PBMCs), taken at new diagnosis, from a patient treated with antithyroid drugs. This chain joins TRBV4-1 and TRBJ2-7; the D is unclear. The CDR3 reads CASSQTAERVTSYEQYF. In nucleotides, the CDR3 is TGCGCCAGCAGCCAAACGGCGGAGCGAGTGACGTCCTACGAGCAGTACTTC.